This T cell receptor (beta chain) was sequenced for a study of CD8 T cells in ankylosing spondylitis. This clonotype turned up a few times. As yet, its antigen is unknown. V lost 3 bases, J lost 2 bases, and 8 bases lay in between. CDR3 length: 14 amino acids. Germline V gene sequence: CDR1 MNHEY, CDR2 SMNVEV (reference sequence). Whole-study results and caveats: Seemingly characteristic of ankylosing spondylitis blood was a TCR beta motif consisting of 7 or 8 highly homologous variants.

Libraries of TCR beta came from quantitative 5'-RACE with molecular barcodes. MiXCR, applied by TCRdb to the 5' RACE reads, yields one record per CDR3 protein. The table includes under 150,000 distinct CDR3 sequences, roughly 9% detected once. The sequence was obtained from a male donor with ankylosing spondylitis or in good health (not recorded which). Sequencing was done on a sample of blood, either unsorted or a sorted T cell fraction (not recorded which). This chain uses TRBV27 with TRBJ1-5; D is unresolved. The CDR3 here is CASSLRQGNQPQHF. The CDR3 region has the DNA TGTGCCAGCAGTTTGAGGCAGGGCAATCAGCCCCAGCATTTT.